The 17 T cell receptor beta chains reported below all come from one sample, sequenced in a study of OX40 agonist ivuxolimab in advanced cancers. Only in-frame clones appear in the TCRdb table, and some are missing; sequencing was by immunoSEQ multiplex PCR. The sample holds approximately 25,000 clones, 77% seen once. The sample was CD4+ or CD8+ T cells sorted from blood, taken in a trial of the OX40 agonist ivuxolimab. The receptors were sampled from an adult with an advanced solid tumor such as melanoma, head and neck, liver or kidney cancer.

The chain combines TRBV7-6 with TRBJ2-7, with 7 bases that match TRBD1. With 5 bases clipped from V and 6 bases from J, the junction kept 10 bases outside the gene matches. The CDR3 totals 14 residues. CDR1 and CDR2 from the germline V gene are SGHVS and FNYEAQ. In nucleotides, the CDR3 is TGTGCCAGCAGCCCCCTGGCAGGGGGTGCCGAGCAGTACTTC. Translation gives CASSPLAGGAEQYF.

The chain employs TRBV7-3 and TRBJ2-3, with TRBD1 matching over 7 bases. Germline loops: CDR1 SGHTA, CDR2 FQGTGA. The CDR3 has 16 amino acids. The V and J ends lost 5 bases and 2 bases, in that order; junction bases with no gene match: 10. The CDR3 DNA is TGTGCCAGCAGCCGGGGACAGACCACTTACACAGATACGCAGTATTTT. Protein sequence: CASSRGQTTYTDTQYF.

The chain recombines TRBV27 with TRBJ1-5; D not resolved. V gave up 1 base and J gave up 0 bases, with 13 bases separating them. Germline V gene sequence: CDR1 MNHEY, CDR2 SMNVEV (reference sequence). The CDR3 contains 17 residues. CDR3 bases: TGTGCCAGCAGTTTATTTGTGGATGGGAATAGCAATCAGCCCCAGCATTTT. Its protein product is CASSLFVDGNSNQPQHF.

The V call is TRBV18, the J call TRBJ2-3; possible D gene TRBD1, 6 bases. V was clipped by 1 base and J by 0 bases, with 14 bases between them. Germline lookup yields CDR1 KGHSH and CDR2 LQKENI. The CDR3 consists of 17 residues. The CDR3 sequence: CASSPLSGTSSTDTQYF. The CDR3 nucleotides read TGTGCCAGCTCACCACTATCCGGGACATCTAGCACAGATACGCAGTATTTT.

With regard to this clone: Other DNA sequences of this sample code for an identical CDR3. The chain has TRBV4-3 and TRBJ2-7, with a possible D match to TRBD2 (5 bases). The V gene's germline CDR1 is LGHNA and CDR2 YSLEER. V lost 1 base, J lost 1 base, and 8 bases lay in between. The CDR3 spans 14 residues. CDR3 protein: CASSQARGSYEQYF. Here the CDR3 DNA reads TGCGCCAGCAGCCAAGCCCGGGGTTCCTACGAGCAGTACTTC.

This clone has a single count. The chain couples TRBV7-2 to TRBJ2-7, with 9 nucleotides matching TRBD1. V was pared by 2 bases and J by 2 bases, with 1 base of the junction left unmatched. The germline gives CDR1 SGHTA, CDR2 FQGNSA. The CDR3 totals 14 residues. CDR3 in DNA: TGTGCCAGCAGCTTAAGGGACAGGGCCTACGAGCAGTACTTC. Its translation is CASSLRDRAYEQYF.

The V call is TRBV19, the J call TRBJ1-6; 9 bases align to TRBD1. The CDR3 has 14 residues. V dropped 4 bases and J dropped 10; count of bases not matched to a gene: 5. Looked up from germline, CDR1 is LNHDA and CDR2 is SQIVND (reference sequence). The CDR3 sequence is CASSTGTGKSPLHF. As DNA, the CDR3 is TGTGCCAGTAGTACCGGGACAGGGAAGTCACCCCTCCACTTT.

There are a few counts of this clone. V usage is TRBV6-1 and J usage is TRBJ1-1; tentative D call: TRBD1 (6 bases). V was clipped by 8 bases and J by 3 bases, with 10 bases between them. CDR1 MNHNS and CDR2 SASEGT come from the germline V gene. The CDR3 spans 12 residues. CDR3 nucleotide sequence: TGTGCCAGCGATGACAGGCACACTGAAGCTTTCTTT. Translated: CASDDRHTEAFF.

The rearrangement links TRBV19 to TRBJ2-1; the match to TRBD2 covers 11 bases. The germline V gene has CDR1 LNHDA and CDR2 SQIVND (reference sequence). V shed 1 base, J shed 9 bases, and the junction held 11 bases outside the gene matches. CDR3 length: 17 residues. The CDR3 sequence: CASSIGGSSGREGEQFF. The CDR3 nucleotides read TGTGCCAGTAGTATAGGGGGGAGTAGCGGGAGGGAGGGTGAGCAGTTCTTC.

The V gene is TRBV7-3, the J gene TRBJ2-7, with 7 bases that match TRBD1. The CDR3 spans 14 residues. J lost 3 bases, V lost 6 bases, and 8 bases had no gene match. In germline, CDR1 is SGHTA, CDR2 FQGTGA. The chain's CDR3 is CASSHRDRNYEQYF. In DNA, the CDR3 is TGTGCCAGCAGTCACCGGGACAGAAACTACGAGCAGTACTTC.

The chain joins TRBV2 to TRBJ2-5; 9 nucleotides line up with TRBD1. CDR1 and CDR2 (germline): SNHLY, FYNNEI. With 3 bases clipped from V and 1 base from J, the junction kept 15 bases outside the gene matches. The CDR3 sequence is 19 residues long. This chain's CDR3 is CASSDLRTGALGFQETQYF. The DNA for the CDR3 is TGTGCCAGCAGTGATCTCCGGACAGGGGCCTTGGGTTTCCAAGAGACCCAGTACTTC.

V usage is TRBV6-6 and J usage is TRBJ2-3; a possible D gene is TRBD2 (6 bases). Per the germline V gene, CDR1 is MNHNY and CDR2 is SVGAGI (reference sequence). The CDR3 covers 16 residues. Trimming stripped 7 bases from V and 1 base from J, with 18 bases between. CDR3 DNA: TGTGCCAGCACCACCCGAGGGCGGGGTGGCACAGATACGCAGTATTTT. This translates into CASTTRGRGGTDTQYF.

The chain combines TRBV7-2 with TRBJ2-3; the match to TRBD2 covers 9 bases. Germline CDR1 is SGHTA and CDR2 is FQGNSA. The CDR3 consists of 15 residues. V was clipped by 2 bases and J by 2 bases; unmatched bases: 2. As DNA, the CDR3 is TGTGCCAGCAGCTTACTAGCGGGGTACACAGATACGCAGTATTTT. Its protein product is CASSLLAGYTDTQYF. The entire variable domain, with the rest obtained from reference TRBV7-2 and TRBJ2-3, is as follows: GAGVSQSPSNKVTEKGKDVELRCDPISGHTALYWYRQSLGQGLEFLIYFQGNSAPDKSGLPSDRFSAERTGGSVSTLTIQRTQQEDSAVYLCASSLLAGYTDTQYFGPGTRLTVL.

The rearrangement uses TRBV5-1 and TRBJ1-1; D might be TRBD1 (6 bases). CDR3 size: 15 residues. V lost 5 bases and J lost 1, with 15 bases in between. In germline, CDR1 is SGHRS, CDR2 YFSETQ. The DNA of the CDR3 is TGCGCCAGCAGTTCGCAGGGGCCTTCGAACACTGAAGCTTTCTTT. Protein: CASSSQGPSNTEAFF.

The V and J genes are TRBV5-4 and TRBJ1-1; D gene unclear. Trimming took 3 bases from V and 1 from J, leaving 13 bases between them. CDR1 is SGHNT and CDR2 is YYREEE in the germline V gene (reference sequence). The CDR3 runs 15 residues. The CDR3 bases are TGTGCCAGCAGCTCCCCTTTCGGAGGGAACACTGAAGCTTTCTTT. Translated, it gives CASSSPFGGNTEAFF.

This clone showed up just a few times. This chain links TRBV28 with TRBJ1-5, with D unresolved. Germline V gives CDR1 MDHEN, CDR2 SYDVKM. The CDR3 loop spans 14 amino acids. The germline V and J ends were trimmed by 10 bases and 1 base, with 14 bases remaining between them. Written as DNA, the CDR3 is TGTGCCACGCAGAATTCGGGGAGCAATCAGCCCCAGCATTTT. Translation: CATQNSGSNQPQHF.

The chain uses TRBV19 and TRBJ2-3, with a tentative D call TRBD1 (6 bases). The CDR3 has 13 residues. V was cut by 9 bases and J by 1 base, with 11 bases left in between. Germline CDR1 and CDR2: LNHDA and SQIVND (reference sequence). The CDR3 bases are TGTGCCAGCCTGGGACATCGCACAGATACGCAGTATTTT. This encodes CASLGHRTDTQYF. The whole variable domain, filled in from reference TRBV19 and TRBJ2-3, reads DGGITQSPKYLFRKEGQNVTLSCEQNLNHDAMYWYRQDPGQGLRLIYYSQIVNDFQKGDIAEGYSVSREKKESFPLTVTSAQKNPTAFYLCASLGHRTDTQYFGPGTRLTVL.